Sequencing of this T cell receptor beta chain was carried out in a study of cytotoxic CD8 clonotypes in ibrutinib-treated CLL. This CDR3 is built from 16 residues. V lost 0 bases to trimming and J lost 6 bases, with 18 bases between them. Germline-derived CDR1 and CDR2 are SGHRS and YFSETQ. TCRdb keeps only in-frame clones here, not all; method: immunoSEQ multiplex PCR. The data hold 190,000 or so clones, with approximately 68% observed a single time. This sequence joins TRBV5-1 and TRBJ1-2; D is unclear. The sequence was obtained from a human donor with chronic lymphocytic leukemia. The starting material was PBMCs, obtained after 24 months of ibrutinib treatment. CDR3 DNA sequence: TGCGCCAGCAGCTTGGCCACTTTCGGTGGAATAGATGGCTACACCTTC. Translated, it gives CASSLATFGGIDGYTF.